This T cell receptor beta chain was sequenced for a study of shared clonotypes between healthy human individuals. The CDR3 spans 14 residues. Germline V gene sequence: CDR1 GTSNPN, CDR2 SVGIG (reference sequence). The ends lost 5 bases at V and 1 base at J; junction bases unmatched: 1. This table comes from immunoSEQ multiplex PCR, and its TCRdb copy is limited to in-frame clones, with some not included. The data show roughly 2.6 million clones, approximately 94% seen once. Points from the study as a whole: Only blood was sampled, and tissue TCR repertoires likely differ from blood ones.

Concerning this clone: What it recognizes is unknown. Other DNA sequences in the same sample also yield this CDR3.

Naive CD4+ cells were CD45RA-selected; the remaining cells were memory. This clonotype was sampled from a man aged 18 to 29 in good health. Sequenced material: naive CD4+ T cells sorted from blood. Subset given: CD45RA+ positively selected. This chain connects TRBV30 to TRBJ1-6; 8 nucleotides agree with TRBD1. Here the CDR3 reads CAWRTGSYNSPLHF. The CDR3 nucleotides read TGTGCCTGGCGGACAGGGTCCTATAATTCACCCCTCCACTTT.